This TCR beta chain was sequenced during a study of molecular identifiers for immune sequencing clone quantification. Study results and caveats: For highly expanded clones, sizes could be underestimated when identical TCR molecules share a barcode.

TCRdb called the PCR reads again in MiXCR, with one record for every CDR3 protein. The table records around 470,000 distinct CDR3 sequences, approximately 25% of them present only once. A word on this clonotype: The antigen remains unidentified.

The sequence derives from a human donor in good health. Some libraries in this study had Jurkat cell RNA spiked in. Sequencing input: naive CD8+ T cells from blood, with Jurkat cell RNA spiked in. As for subset: FACS-sorted CD8+CD4-CCR7+CD45RA+ naive T cells.

CDR3 sequence (DNA): TGTGCCTGGGCGACCCTGGCCGGGACTAGCGGGTACTACGAGCAGTACTTC. Protein sequence: CAWATLAGTSGYYEQYF. This chain joins TRBV30 and TRBJ2-7, with TRBD2 matching over 12 bases. J lost 3 bases, V lost 5 bases, and 14 bases had no gene match. CDR3 size: 17 residues. Germline V gives CDR1 GTSNPN, CDR2 SVGIG (reference sequence).